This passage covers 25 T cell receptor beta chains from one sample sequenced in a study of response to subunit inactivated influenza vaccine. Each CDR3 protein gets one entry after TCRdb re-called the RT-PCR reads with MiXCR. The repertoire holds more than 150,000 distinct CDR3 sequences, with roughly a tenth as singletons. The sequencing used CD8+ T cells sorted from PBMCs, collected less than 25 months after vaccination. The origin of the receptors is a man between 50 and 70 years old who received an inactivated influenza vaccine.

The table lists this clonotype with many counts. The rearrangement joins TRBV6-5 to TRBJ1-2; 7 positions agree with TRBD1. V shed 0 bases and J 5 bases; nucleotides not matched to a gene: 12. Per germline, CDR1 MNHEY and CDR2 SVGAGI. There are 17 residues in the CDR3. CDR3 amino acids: CASSYSMEGAPFYGYTF. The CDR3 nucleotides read TGTGCCAGCAGTTACTCGATGGAGGGGGCGCCTTTTTATGGCTACACCTTC.

The CDR3 here is CASSQGHTQYF. The CDR3 DNA follows: TGTGCCAGCAGCCAAGGGCATACGCAGTATTTT. This chain joins TRBV27 and TRBJ2-3; D is unresolved. V dropped 6 bases and J dropped 7 bases, with 8 bases sitting between them. Germline CDR1 and CDR2: MNHEY and SMNVEV (reference sequence). The CDR3 has 11 amino acids.

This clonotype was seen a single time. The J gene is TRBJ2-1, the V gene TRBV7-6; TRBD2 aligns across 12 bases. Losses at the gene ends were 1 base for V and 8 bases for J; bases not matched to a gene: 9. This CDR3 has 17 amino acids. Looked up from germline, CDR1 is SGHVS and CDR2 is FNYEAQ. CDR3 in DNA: TGTGCCAGCAGCTTAGAACCCAGGCTAGCGGGAGGGCATGAGCAGTTCTTC. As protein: CASSLEPRLAGGHEQFF.

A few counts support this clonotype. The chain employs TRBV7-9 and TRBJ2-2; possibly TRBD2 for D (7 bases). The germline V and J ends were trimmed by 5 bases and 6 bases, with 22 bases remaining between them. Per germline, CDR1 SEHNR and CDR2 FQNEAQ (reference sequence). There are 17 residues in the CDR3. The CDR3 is CASSPPWGGLFSGELFF. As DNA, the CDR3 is TGTGCCAGCAGCCCCCCTTGGGGGGGGCTATTCTCCGGGGAGCTGTTTTTT.

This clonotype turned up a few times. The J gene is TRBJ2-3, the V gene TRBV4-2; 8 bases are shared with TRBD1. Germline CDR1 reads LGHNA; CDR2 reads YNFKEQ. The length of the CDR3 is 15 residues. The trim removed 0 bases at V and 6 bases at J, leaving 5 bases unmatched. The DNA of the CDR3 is TGTGCCAGCAGCCAAGAAGGGGACAGGACGGATACGCAGTATTTT. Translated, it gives CASSQEGDRTDTQYF.

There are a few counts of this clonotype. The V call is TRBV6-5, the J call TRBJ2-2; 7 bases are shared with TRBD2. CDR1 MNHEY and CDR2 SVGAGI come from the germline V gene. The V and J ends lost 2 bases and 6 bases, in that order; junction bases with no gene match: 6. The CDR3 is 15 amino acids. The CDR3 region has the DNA TGTGCCAGCAGTTACGAGCGGGGTGCGGCCGGGGAGCTGTTTTTT. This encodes CASSYERGAAGELFF.

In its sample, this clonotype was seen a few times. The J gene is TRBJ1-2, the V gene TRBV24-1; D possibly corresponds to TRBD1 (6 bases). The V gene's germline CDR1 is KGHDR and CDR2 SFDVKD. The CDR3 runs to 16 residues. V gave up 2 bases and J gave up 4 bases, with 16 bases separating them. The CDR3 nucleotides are TGTGCCACCAGTGATTCGCGGACAGAGCTCGTCTATGGCTACACCTTC. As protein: CATSDSRTELVYGYTF.

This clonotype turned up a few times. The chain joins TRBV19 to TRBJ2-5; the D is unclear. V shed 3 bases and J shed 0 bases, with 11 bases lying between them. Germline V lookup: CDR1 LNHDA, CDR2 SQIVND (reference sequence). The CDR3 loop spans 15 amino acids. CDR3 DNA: TGTGCCAGTAGTATCGGCGCGGAATACCAAGAGACCCAGTACTTC. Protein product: CASSIGAEYQETQYF.

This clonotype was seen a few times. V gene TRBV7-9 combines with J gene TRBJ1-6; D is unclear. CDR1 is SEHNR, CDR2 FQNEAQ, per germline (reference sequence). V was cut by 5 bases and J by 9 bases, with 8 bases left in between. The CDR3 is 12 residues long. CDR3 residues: CASSKGFSPLHF. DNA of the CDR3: TGTGCCAGCAGCAAAGGGTTTTCACCCCTCCACTTT.

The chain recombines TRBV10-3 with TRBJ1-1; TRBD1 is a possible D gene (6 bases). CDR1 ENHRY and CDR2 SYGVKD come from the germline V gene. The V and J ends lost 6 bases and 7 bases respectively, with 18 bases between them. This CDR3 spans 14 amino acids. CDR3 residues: CAIRDSRYQYEAFF. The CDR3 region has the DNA TGTGCCATCAGGGACAGCCGGTACCAGTATGAAGCTTTCTTT.

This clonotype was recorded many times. The DNA of the CDR3 is TGTGCCAGCAGTTTAGGAGCGGGGGGCTTGAAGGAGCAGTTCTTC. Its protein product is CASSLGAGGLKEQFF. The genes are TRBV12-3 or TRBV12-4 and TRBJ2-1; 9 bases fit TRBD2. The length of the CDR3 is 15 residues. V trimming: 1 base; J trimming: 10 bases; junction bases outside the gene matches: 8.

The CDR3 DNA sequence: TGCGCCAGCAGCCAAGATCAAGGGGTTGGAAACACCATATATTTT. It encodes CASSQDQGVGNTIYF. V gene TRBV4-1 combines with J gene TRBJ1-3, with a tentative D call TRBD1 (5 bases). V lost 0 bases and J lost 3, with 9 bases in between. The CDR3 runs 15 residues. CDR1 is MGHRA and CDR2 is YSYEKL in the germline V gene.

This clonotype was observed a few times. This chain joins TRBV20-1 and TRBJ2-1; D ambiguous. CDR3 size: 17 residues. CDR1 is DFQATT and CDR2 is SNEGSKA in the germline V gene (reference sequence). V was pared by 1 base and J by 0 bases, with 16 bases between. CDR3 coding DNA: TGCAGTGCTAGAGCAATCCCTATCGGCCCCTCCTACAATGAGCAGTTCTTC. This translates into CSARAIPIGPSYNEQFF.

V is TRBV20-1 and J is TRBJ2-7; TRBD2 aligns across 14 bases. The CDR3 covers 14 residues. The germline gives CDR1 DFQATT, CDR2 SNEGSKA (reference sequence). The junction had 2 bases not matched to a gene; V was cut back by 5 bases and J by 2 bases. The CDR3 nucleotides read TGCAGTGCTGAGGGACTAGCGGGAGCCTACGAGCAGTACTTC. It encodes CSAEGLAGAYEQYF.

The CDR3 protein is CASSIQGTHYEQYF. Written as DNA, the CDR3 is TGTGCCAGCAGCATACAGGGGACACACTACGAGCAGTACTTC. The rearrangement links TRBV5-6 to TRBJ2-7; 7 bases fit TRBD1. Germline CDR1 reads SGHDT; CDR2 reads YYEEEE. The length of the CDR3 is 14 residues. V shed 4 bases, J shed 3 bases, and the junction held 7 bases outside the gene matches.

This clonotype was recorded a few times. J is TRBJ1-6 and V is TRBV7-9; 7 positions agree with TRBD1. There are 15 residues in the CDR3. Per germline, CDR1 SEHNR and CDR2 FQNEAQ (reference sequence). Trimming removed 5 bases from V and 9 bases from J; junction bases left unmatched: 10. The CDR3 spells CASSPRTGTSSPLHF. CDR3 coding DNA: TGTGCCAGCAGCCCTAGGACAGGCACAAGTTCACCCCTCCACTTT.

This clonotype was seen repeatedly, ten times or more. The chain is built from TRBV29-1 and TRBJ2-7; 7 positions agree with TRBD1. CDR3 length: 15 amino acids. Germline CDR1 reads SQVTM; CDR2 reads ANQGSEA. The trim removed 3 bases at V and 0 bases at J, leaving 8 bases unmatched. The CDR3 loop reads CSVESDRETSYEQYF. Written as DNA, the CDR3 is TGCAGCGTTGAGTCCGACAGGGAAACCTCCTACGAGCAGTACTTC.

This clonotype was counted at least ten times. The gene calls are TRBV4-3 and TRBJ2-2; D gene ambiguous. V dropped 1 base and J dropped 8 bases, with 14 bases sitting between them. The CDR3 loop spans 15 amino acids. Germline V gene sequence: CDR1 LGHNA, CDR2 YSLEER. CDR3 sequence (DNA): TGCGCCAGCAGCCAAGCTCTCTACAGTGGGGGGGAGCTGTTTTTT. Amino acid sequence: CASSQALYSGGELFF.

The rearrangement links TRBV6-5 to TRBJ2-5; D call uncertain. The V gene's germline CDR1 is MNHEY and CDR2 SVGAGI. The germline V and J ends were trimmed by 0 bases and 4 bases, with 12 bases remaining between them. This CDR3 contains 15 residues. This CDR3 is CASSYSMGRRETQYF. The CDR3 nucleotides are TGTGCCAGCAGTTACTCGATGGGAAGGAGAGAGACCCAGTACTTC.

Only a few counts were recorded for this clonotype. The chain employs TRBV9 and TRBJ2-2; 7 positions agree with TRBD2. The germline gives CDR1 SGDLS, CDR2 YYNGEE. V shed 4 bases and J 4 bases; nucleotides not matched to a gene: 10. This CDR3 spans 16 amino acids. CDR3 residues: CASSLSGGEGTGELFF. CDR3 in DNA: TGTGCCAGCAGCCTGTCGGGGGGAGAGGGCACCGGGGAGCTGTTTTTT.

The CDR3, as DNA: TGTGCCAGCAGTTTCCGGGACAGGGTCGACGGCTACACCTTC. Protein: CASSFRDRVDGYTF. The V gene is TRBV12-3 or TRBV12-4, the J gene TRBJ1-2; 9 nucleotides agree with TRBD1. Losses at the gene ends were 3 bases for V and 8 bases for J; bases not matched to a gene: 7. The CDR3 totals 14 residues.

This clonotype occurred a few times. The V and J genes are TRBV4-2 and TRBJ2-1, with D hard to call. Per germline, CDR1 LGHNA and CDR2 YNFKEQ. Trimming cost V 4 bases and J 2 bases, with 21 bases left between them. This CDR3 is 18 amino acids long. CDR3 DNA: TGTGCCAGCAGCCGCCAAACCCCGGGCCTGACGACCTACAATGAGCAGTTCTTC. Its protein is CASSRQTPGLTTYNEQFF.

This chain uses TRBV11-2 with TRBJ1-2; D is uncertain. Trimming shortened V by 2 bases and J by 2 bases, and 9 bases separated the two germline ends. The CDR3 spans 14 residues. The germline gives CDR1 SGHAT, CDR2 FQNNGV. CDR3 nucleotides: TGTGCCAGCAGCTTAAATCTGCGGAACTATGGCTACACCTTC. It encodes CASSLNLRNYGYTF.

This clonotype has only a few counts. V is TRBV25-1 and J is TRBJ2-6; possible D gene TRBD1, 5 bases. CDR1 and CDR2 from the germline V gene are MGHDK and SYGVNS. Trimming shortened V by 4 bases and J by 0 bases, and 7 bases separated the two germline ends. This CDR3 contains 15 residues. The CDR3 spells CASSGTLSGANVLTF. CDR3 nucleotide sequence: TGTGCCAGCAGTGGGACACTCTCTGGGGCCAACGTCCTGACTTTC.

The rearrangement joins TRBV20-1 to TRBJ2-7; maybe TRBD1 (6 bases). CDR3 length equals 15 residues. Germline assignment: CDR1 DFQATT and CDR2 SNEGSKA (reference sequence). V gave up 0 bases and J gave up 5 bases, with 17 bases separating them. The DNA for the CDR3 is TGCAGTGCTAGAGATCCAGGGGTCGAGAGGGACGAGCAGTACTTC. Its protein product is CSARDPGVERDEQYF.